This T cell receptor beta chain was profiled in a study of T cell responses to AZD1222 COVID-19 vaccine. V was shortened by 4 bases and J by 7 bases, with 10 bases between the two germline ends. Germline V gene data show CDR1 as MGHRA and CDR2 as YSYEKL. The CDR3 is 12 amino acids. Second-dose intervals of approximately 4 or approximately 12 weeks were pooled. Here immunoSEQ multiplex PCR was the method, and the copy in TCRdb shows in-frame clones only, minus some. The table shows approximately 150,000 clones, with 90% to 95% occurring only once. This receptor was identified in an adult who received the AZD1222 COVID-19 vaccine. The chain combines TRBV4-1 with TRBJ1-2; D may be TRBD1 (6 bases). The sequenced sample was peripheral blood, obtained 28 days after the second AZD1222 dose. The CDR3 DNA sequence: TGCGCCAGCAGCCTCCCAGGGGTTGGCTACACCTTC. Protein product: CASSLPGVGYTF.